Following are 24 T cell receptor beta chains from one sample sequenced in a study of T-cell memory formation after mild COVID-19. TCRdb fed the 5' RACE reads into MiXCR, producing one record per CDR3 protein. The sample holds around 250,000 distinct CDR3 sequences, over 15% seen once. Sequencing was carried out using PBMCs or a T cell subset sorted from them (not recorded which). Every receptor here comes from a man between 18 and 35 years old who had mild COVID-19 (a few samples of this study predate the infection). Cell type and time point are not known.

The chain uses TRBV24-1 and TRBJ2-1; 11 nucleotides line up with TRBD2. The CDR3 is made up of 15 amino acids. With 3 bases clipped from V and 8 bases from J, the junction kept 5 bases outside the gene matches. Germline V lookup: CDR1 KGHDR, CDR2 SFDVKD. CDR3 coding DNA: TGTGCCACCAGTGATACTAGCGGGGGATGGGATGAGCAGTTCTTC. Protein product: CATSDTSGGWDEQFF.

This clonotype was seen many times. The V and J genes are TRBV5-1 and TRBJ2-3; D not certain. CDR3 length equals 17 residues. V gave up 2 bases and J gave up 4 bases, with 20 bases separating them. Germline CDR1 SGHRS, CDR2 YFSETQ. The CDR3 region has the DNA TGCGCCAGCAGCTTTTCGCGGTCGTGGTCAGTGGCAGATACGCAGTATTTT. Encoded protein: CASSFSRSWSVADTQYF.

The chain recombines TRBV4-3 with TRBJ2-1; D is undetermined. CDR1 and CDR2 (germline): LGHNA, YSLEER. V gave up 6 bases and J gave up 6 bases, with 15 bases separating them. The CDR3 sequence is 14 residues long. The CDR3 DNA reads TGCGCCAGCAGTCACAATACTCACGGCAATGAGCAGTTCTTC. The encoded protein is CASSHNTHGNEQFF.

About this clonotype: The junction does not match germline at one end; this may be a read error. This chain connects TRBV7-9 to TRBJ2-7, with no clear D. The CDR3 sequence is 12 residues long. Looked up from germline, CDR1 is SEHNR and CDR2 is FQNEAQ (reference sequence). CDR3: CAGSLRSYEQYF. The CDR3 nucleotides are TGTGCCGGCAGCTTAAGGTCCTACGAGCAGTACTTC.

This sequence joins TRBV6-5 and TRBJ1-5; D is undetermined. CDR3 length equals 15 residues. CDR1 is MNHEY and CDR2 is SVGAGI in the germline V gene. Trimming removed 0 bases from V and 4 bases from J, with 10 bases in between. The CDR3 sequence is CASSYSRTENQPQHF. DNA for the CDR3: TGTGCCAGCAGTTACTCGAGGACCGAAAATCAGCCCCAGCATTTT.

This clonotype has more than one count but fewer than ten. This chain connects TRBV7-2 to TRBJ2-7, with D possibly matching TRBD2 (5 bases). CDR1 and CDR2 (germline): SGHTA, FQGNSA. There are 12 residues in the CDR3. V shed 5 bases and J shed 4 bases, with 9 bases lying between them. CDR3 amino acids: CASSREGYEQYF. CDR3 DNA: TGTGCCAGCAGCCGAGAGGGATACGAGCAGTACTTC.

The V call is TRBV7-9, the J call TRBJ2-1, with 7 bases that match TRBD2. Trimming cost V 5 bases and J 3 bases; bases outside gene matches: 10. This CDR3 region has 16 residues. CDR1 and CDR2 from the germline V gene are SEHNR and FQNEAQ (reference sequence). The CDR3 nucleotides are TGTGCCAGCAGCAGGCTGGGGGGGGAGTTCTACAATGAGCAGTTCTTC. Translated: CASSRLGGEFYNEQFF.

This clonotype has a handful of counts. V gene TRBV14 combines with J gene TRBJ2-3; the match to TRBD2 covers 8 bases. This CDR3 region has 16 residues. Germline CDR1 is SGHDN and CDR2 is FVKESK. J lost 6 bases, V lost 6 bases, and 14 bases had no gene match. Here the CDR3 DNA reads TGTGCCAGCAGTCTAGGGCCGGGGGGGCCTACGGATACGCAGTATTTT. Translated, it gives CASSLGPGGPTDTQYF.

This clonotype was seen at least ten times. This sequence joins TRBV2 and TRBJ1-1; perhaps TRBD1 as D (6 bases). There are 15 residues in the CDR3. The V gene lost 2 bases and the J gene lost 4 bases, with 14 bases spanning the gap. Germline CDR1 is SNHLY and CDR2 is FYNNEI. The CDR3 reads CASSERGVDFTEAFF. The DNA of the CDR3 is TGTGCCAGCAGTGAAAGGGGGGTAGACTTCACTGAAGCTTTCTTT. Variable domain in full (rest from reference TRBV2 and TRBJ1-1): EPEVTQTPSHQVTQMGQEVILRCVPISNHLYFYWYRQILGQKVEFLVSFYNNEISEKSEIFDDQFSVERPDGSNFTLKIRSTKLEDSAMYFCASSERGVDFTEAFFGQGTRLTVV.

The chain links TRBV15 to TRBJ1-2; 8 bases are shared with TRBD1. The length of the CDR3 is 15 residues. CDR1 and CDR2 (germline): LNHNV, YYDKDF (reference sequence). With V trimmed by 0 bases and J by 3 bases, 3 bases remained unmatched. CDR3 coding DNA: TGTGCCACCAGCAGAGAGGACAGGGTTGACTATGGCTACACCTTC. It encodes CATSREDRVDYGYTF.

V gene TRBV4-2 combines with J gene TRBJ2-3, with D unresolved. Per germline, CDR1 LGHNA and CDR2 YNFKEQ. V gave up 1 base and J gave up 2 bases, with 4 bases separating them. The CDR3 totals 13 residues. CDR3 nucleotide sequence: TGTGCCAGCAGCCAAGTAGACACAGATACGCAGTATTTT. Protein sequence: CASSQVDTDTQYF.

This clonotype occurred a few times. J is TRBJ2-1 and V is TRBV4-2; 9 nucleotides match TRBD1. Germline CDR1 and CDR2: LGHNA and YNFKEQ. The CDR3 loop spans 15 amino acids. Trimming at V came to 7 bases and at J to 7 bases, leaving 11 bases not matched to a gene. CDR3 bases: TGTGCCAGCAACCCTCCGGACAGGGGACTGAATGAGCAGTTCTTC. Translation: CASNPPDRGLNEQFF.

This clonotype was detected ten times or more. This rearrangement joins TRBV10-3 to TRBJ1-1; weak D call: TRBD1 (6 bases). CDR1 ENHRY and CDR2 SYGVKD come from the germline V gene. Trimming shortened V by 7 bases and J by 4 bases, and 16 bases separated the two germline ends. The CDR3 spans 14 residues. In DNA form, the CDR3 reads TGTGCCATCACCGAGGGGGGGCTTAGCACTGAAGCTTTCTTT. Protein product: CAITEGGLSTEAFF.

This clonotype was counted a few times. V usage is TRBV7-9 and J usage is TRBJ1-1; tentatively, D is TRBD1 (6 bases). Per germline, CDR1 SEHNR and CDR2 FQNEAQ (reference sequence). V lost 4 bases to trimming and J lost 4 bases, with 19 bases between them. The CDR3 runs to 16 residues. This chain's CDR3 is CASSSPRGGASTEAFF. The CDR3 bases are TGTGCCAGCAGCTCTCCCCGGGGGGGGGCAAGCACTGAAGCTTTCTTT.

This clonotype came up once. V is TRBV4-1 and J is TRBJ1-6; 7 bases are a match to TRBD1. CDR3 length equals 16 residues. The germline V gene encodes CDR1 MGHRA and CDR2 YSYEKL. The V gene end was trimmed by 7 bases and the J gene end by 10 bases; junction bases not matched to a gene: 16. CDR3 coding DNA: TGCGCCAGCAACGACTTCGCCAGGGGGATAGTATCACCCCTCCACTTT. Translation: CASNDFARGIVSPLHF.

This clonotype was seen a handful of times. This CDR3 is CASSYGSGDGNTIYF. CDR3 coding DNA: TGTGCCAGCAGTTACGGATCGGGGGACGGAAACACCATATATTTT. The chain joins TRBV6-5 to TRBJ1-3, with TRBD1 as a possible D gene (5 bases). The CDR3 length is 15 residues. Germline CDR1 MNHEY, CDR2 SVGAGI. Trimming left V 2 bases short and J 4 bases short, with 12 bases between.

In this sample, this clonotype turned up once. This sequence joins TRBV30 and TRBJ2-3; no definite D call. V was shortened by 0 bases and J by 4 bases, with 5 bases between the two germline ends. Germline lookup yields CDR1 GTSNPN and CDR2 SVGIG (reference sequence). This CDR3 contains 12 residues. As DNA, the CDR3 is TGTGCCTGGAGTGTACGCGCAGATACGCAGTATTTT. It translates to CAWSVRADTQYF.

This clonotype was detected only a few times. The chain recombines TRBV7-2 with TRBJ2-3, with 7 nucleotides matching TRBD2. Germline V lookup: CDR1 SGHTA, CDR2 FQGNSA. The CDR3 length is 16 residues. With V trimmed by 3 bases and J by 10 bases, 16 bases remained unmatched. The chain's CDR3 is CASSLVRGGQSISQYF. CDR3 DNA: TGTGCCAGCAGCTTGGTTCGCGGGGGTCAATCAATTTCGCAGTATTTT.

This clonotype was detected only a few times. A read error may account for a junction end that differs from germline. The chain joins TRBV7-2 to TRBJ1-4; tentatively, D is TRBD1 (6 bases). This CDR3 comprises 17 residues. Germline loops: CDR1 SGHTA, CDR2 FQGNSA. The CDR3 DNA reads TGTGCCAGCAGCTCAAATGGGGGGGCTTTAGCTAATGAAAAACTTTTTTTT. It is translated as CASSSNGGALANEKLFF.

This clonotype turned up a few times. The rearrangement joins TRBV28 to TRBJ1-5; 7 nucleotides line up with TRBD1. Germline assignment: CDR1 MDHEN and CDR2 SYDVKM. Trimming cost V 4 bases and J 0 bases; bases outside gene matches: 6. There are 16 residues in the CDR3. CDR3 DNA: TGTGCCAGCAGTTCCCTCCGACAGGGTAGCAATCAGCCCCAGCATTTT. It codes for CASSSLRQGSNQPQHF.

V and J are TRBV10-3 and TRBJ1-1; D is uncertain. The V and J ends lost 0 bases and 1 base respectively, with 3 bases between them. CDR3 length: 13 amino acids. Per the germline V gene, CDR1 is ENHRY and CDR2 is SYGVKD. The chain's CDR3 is CAISESGNTEAFF. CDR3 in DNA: TGTGCCATCAGTGAGTCGGGGAACACTGAAGCTTTCTTT.

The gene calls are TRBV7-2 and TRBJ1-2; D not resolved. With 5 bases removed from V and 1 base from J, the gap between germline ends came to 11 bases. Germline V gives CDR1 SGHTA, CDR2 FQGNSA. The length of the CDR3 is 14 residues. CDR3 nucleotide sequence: TGTGCCAGCAGCCTGACCGGGGTTAACTATGGCTACACCTTC. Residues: CASSLTGVNYGYTF.

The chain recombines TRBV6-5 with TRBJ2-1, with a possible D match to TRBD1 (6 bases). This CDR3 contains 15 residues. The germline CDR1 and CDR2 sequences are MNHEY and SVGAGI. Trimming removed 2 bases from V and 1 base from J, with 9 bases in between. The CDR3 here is CASSYIQGSYNEQFF. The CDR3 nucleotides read TGTGCCAGCAGTTACATACAGGGTTCCTACAATGAGCAGTTCTTC.

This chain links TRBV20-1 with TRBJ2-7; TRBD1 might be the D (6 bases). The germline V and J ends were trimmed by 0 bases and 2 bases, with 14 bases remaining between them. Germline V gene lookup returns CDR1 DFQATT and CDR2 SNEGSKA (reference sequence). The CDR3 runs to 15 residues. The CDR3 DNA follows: TGCAGTGCTAGAGACCAACAGGGCTTAACCTACGAGCAGTACTTC. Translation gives CSARDQQGLTYEQYF.